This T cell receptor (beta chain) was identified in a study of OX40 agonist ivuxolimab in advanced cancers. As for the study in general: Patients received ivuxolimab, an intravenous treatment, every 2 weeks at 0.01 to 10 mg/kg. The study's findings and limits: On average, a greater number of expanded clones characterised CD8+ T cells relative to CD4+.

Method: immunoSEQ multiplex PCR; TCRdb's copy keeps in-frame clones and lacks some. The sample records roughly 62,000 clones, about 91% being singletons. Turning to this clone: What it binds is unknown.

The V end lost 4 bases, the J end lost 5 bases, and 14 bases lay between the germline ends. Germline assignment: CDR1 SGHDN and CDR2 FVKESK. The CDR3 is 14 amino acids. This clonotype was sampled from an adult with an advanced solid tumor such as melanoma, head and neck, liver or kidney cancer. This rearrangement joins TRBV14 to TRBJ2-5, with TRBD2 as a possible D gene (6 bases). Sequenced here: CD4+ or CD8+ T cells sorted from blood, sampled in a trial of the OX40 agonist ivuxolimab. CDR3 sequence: CASSPHTGVETQYF. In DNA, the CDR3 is TGTGCCAGCAGCCCCCATACGGGAGTTGAGACCCAGTACTTC.